This T cell receptor (beta chain) was captured in a study of blood T cell repertoires in COVID-19 (TCRdb year 2020). General notes on the study: Samples from collaborators originated in the United States, Italy and Spain and spanned both the acute and convalescent phases of COVID-19. The material from the prospective study consisted of cDNA or gDNA derived from T cells, B-cell-depleted T cells, or PBMCs. Deeply sampled blood TCRbeta repertoires from subjects exposed to, actively infected with, or recovered from COVID-19 were included in the dataset. A freely available public database, intended as a resource for researchers studying the immune response to SARS-CoV-2, is where the repertoires were released. Samples came from the ongoing ImmuneRACE study (first 160 participants) plus 1,254 subjects from 6 global collaborators. The sample metadata nearly always contained a de-identified subject ID, COVID-19 status, age in years and sex. Where HLA class I and class II types were available, the types were taken from metadata supplied by the sample provider, not from assay-based typing.

TCRbeta CDR3 regions were amplified from genomic DNA by means of the immunoSEQ Assay, a bias-controlled multiplex PCR. The authors processed their data as follows. Within the assay, amplification of reference gene primers was used to estimate how many nucleated cells each sample contained. Sequence reads were collapsed and filtered to measure the absolute abundance of every unique TCRbeta CDR3 rearrangement. Productive Simpson clonality was computed per sample as the square root of Simpson's diversity index over productive rearrangements. In TCRdb, the immuneACCESS table is reduced to in-frame sequences with V and J assigned. These tables do not hold every clone; where another copy was compared, an unresolved V gene accounts for under half, and the others remain unexplained. The V and J calls and clone size were taken over from that table, and D and trimming were inferred from the DNA. Within this sample are around 110,000 clones, with 84% of them counted one time only. The top ten clones comprise roughly 4.4% of the sample.

With respect to this clone: Its antigen remains undetermined. Within one base of it there is no much larger clone, and no base qualities were kept.

Whole blood was collected in K2EDTA tubes by collaborating institutions according to the institutions' own protocols. Collaborator samples were shipped for TCRbeta analysis as frozen whole blood, isolated PBMCs, or DNA extracted from either sample type. At the junction V is shortened by 0 bases and J by 6 bases, with 10 bases in between. Based on the germline V gene, the CDR1 and CDR2 sequences are SGHTA and FQGNSA. From its cysteine to its phenylalanine, the CDR3 spans 14 amino acids. CDR3 DNA only is kept here, 42 bases in frame from base 1. Beyond this particular receptor, the publication reports: How much clinical and demographic metadata was included differed by source and by participant, and the metadata was provided uncurated.

The TCR was taken from a human donor in a cohort sampled during active COVID-19. The chain couples TRBV7-2 to TRBJ2-3, with TRBD2 as a weak D call on 6 bases. Source material: peripheral blood. The CDR3: CASSLAYRGDTQYF. The DNA reads as follows: TGTGCCAGCAGCTTAGCTTACCGGGGGGATACGCAGTATTTT. This CDR3, with the reference TRBV7-2 and TRBJ2-3 proteins standing in past its ends, gives the full variable domain GAGVSQSPSNKVTEKGKDVELRCDPISGHTALYWYRQSLGQGLEFLIYFQGNSAPDKSGLPSDRFSAERTGGSVSTLTIQRTQQEDSAVYLCASSLAYRGDTQYFGPGTRLTVL.